The 21 T cell receptor beta chains presented below share a single source sample, sequenced in a study of blood T cells in healthy people across ages. Primers used in a second PCR of roughly 6 to 12 cycles were a sample-barcoded 5' primer and a J-beta primer mix. TCRdb re-called the 5' RACE reads with MiXCR, one entry per CDR3 protein. Of 600,000 or so distinct CDR3 sequences in the sample, about 45% were seen once. Sequences were obtained from blood. These TCRs come from a man at least 80 years old in good health.

This clonotype was seen ten or more times. The CDR3 bases are TGTGCCAGCAGCCCGGGACTAGCGGGAGTCTACGAGCAGTACTTC. Encoded protein: CASSPGLAGVYEQYF. This rearrangement joins TRBV2 to TRBJ2-7; TRBD2 aligns across 14 bases. The germline V gene encodes CDR1 SNHLY and CDR2 FYNNEI. This CDR3 is built from 15 residues. After removal of 6 bases from V and 3 bases from J, the junction contained 4 bases not matched to a gene.

V gene TRBV3-1 combines with J gene TRBJ2-6; no definite D call. V was cut by 3 bases and J by 0 bases, with 9 bases left in between. CDR3 length equals 16 residues. From germline, CDR1 is LGHDT and CDR2 YNNKEL (reference sequence). CDR3 loop: CASSQAASSGANVLTF. The DNA of the CDR3 is TGTGCCAGCAGCCAGGCGGCTTCCTCTGGGGCCAACGTCCTGACTTTC. Combining the CDR3 with reference TRBV3-1 and TRBJ2-6 gives the whole variable domain DTAVSQTPKYLVTQMGNDKSIKCEQNLGHDTMYWYKQDSKKFLKIMFSYNNKELIINETVPNRFSPKSPDKAHLNLHINSLELGDSAVYFCASSQAASSGANVLTFGAGSRLTVL.

This clonotype was counted many times. The chain combines TRBV6-5 with TRBJ2-6; D unclear. Germline-derived CDR1 and CDR2 are MNHEY and SVGAGI. V was shortened by 0 bases and J by 4 bases, with 7 bases between the two germline ends. The CDR3 length is 15 residues. This chain's CDR3 is CASSYSRVGANVLTF. The DNA of the CDR3 is TGTGCCAGCAGTTACTCAAGGGTCGGGGCCAACGTCCTGACTTTC.

This rearrangement joins TRBV7-2 to TRBJ1-5; D unclear. V lost 1 base and J 0 bases, leaving 7 bases between the germline ends. Per germline, CDR1 SGHTA and CDR2 FQGNSA. CDR3 length equals 15 residues. CDR3 region: CASSLVFSSNQPQHF. In DNA form, the CDR3 reads TGTGCCAGCAGCTTAGTCTTCTCTAGCAATCAGCCCCAGCATTTT.

On this clonotype itself: This could be a read error, since a much larger clone is one nucleotide away. CDR3 loop: CASSYSLRSSSDEQYF. The DNA for the CDR3 is TGTGCCAGCAGTTACTCGCTCCGAAGTTCTTCGGATGAGCAGTACTTC. The chain employs TRBV6-6 and TRBJ2-7; no clear D. The length of the CDR3 is 16 residues. Germline CDR1 reads MNHNY; CDR2 reads SVGAGI (reference sequence). V gave up 0 bases and J gave up 7 bases, with 19 bases separating them.

This clonotype was counted a single time. The chain carries TRBV30 and TRBJ2-3; 7 bases map to TRBD1. CDR3 length equals 13 residues. With 8 bases clipped from V and 1 base from J, the junction kept 6 bases outside the gene matches. Per germline, CDR1 GTSNPN and CDR2 SVGIG (reference sequence). CDR3 amino acids: CARTGTGTDTQYF. In DNA form, the CDR3 reads TGTGCCAGAACCGGGACAGGCACAGATACGCAGTATTTT. Based on the CDR3 plus reference TRBV30 and TRBJ2-3, the full variable domain is SQTIHQWPATLVQPVGSPLSLECTVEGTSNPNLYWYRQAAGRGLQLLFYSVGIGQISSEVPQNLSASRPQDRQFILSSKKLLLSDSGFYLCARTGTGTDTQYFGPGTRLTVL.

CDR3 sequence reads: CASSPHATTHYGYTF. For the CDR3, the DNA is TGTGCCAGCAGCCCCCACGCTACGACACACTATGGCTACACCTTC. V usage is TRBV6-2 or TRBV6-3 and J usage is TRBJ1-2; D unclear. The CDR3 totals 15 residues. V was clipped by 6 bases and J by 3 bases, with 17 bases between them. Germline CDR1 is MNHEY and CDR2 is SVGEGT.

V is TRBV3-1 and J is TRBJ2-5; D may be TRBD2 (6 bases). This CDR3 contains 15 residues. CDR1 is LGHDT and CDR2 is YNNKEL in the germline V gene (reference sequence). V lost 0 bases, J lost 5 bases, and 13 bases lay in between. CDR3 in DNA: TGTGCCAGCAGCCAAGACCGTGGGAGCGGGGAGACCCAGTACTTC. It is translated as CASSQDRGSGETQYF.

The rearrangement joins TRBV6-2 or TRBV6-3 to TRBJ2-5; D perhaps matches TRBD1 (5 bases). Germline V gives CDR1 MNHEY, CDR2 SVGEGT. The CDR3 runs to 16 residues. V gave up 2 bases and J gave up 5 bases, with 18 bases separating them. The CDR3 sequence: CASSYEQGRAKETQYF. The CDR3 DNA reads TGTGCCAGCAGTTACGAGCAGGGCCGGGCGAAGGAGACCCAGTACTTC.

The CDR3 region has the DNA TGCAGTGCTCGACTAGCGGGCGGGGAGACCCAGTACTTC. The encoded protein is CSARLAGGETQYF. The chain joins TRBV20-1 to TRBJ2-5; 10 bases are a match to TRBD2. The CDR3 runs 13 residues. In germline, CDR1 is DFQATT, CDR2 SNEGSKA (reference sequence). V shed 5 bases and J 5 bases; nucleotides not matched to a gene: 5.

This chain uses TRBV6-6 with TRBJ2-2; 9 bases are shared with TRBD1. The trim removed 0 bases at V and 5 bases at J, leaving 4 bases unmatched. Germline assignment: CDR1 MNHNY and CDR2 SVGAGI (reference sequence). The CDR3 has 16 amino acids. The DNA of the CDR3 is TGTGCCAGCAGTTACTCGAGACAGGGGGTGACCGGGGAGCTGTTTTTT. It codes for CASSYSRQGVTGELFF.

The chain combines TRBV11-2 with TRBJ1-1; a possible D gene is TRBD1 (6 bases). The V gene's germline CDR1 is SGHAT and CDR2 FQNNGV. CDR3 length equals 15 residues. Trimming removed 2 bases from V and 2 bases from J, with 12 bases in between. CDR3 region: CASSLRGTQNTEAFF. The CDR3 region has the DNA TGTGCCAGCAGCTTAAGGGGGACCCAAAACACTGAAGCTTTCTTT.

The chain couples TRBV7-8 to TRBJ2-1; TRBD2 matches 12 bases. Trimming at V came to 5 bases and at J to 3 bases, leaving 11 bases not matched to a gene. The CDR3 loop spans 18 amino acids. The germline CDR1 and CDR2 sequences are SGHVS and FQNEAQ. As DNA, the CDR3 is TGTGCCAGCAGCCCAGGGACTAGCGGGCTATTAATCTACAATGAGCAGTTCTTC. The encoded protein is CASSPGTSGLLIYNEQFF.

The table lists this clonotype with a few counts. The rearrangement joins TRBV7-2 to TRBJ2-1; TRBD2 matches at 8 bases. V lost 5 bases to trimming and J lost 8 bases; unmatched junction nucleotides: 11. The CDR3 consists of 15 residues. In germline, CDR1 is SGHTA, CDR2 FQGNSA. The CDR3 DNA follows: TGTGCCAGCAGCATCGAGGCGGGGGGTTGGGATGAGCAGTTCTTC. As protein: CASSIEAGGWDEQFF.

This clonotype appeared a single time. The chain combines TRBV10-3 with TRBJ1-1; D gene uncertain. Per the germline V gene, CDR1 is ENHRY and CDR2 is SYGVKD. The CDR3 spans 16 residues. V lost 5 bases and J 0 bases, leaving 16 bases between the germline ends. CDR3 bases: TGTGCCATCAGTCCCTACCCCGGACGGATGAACACTGAAGCTTTCTTT. It translates to CAISPYPGRMNTEAFF.

The chain couples TRBV20-1 to TRBJ2-5; D is unclear. V lost 3 bases to trimming and J lost 0 bases, with 8 bases between them. The CDR3 covers 13 residues. Germline CDR1 and CDR2: DFQATT and SNEGSKA (reference sequence). CDR3 sequence: CSASRVNQETQYF. For the CDR3, the DNA is TGCAGTGCTAGTCGGGTTAACCAAGAGACCCAGTACTTC.

The V and J genes are TRBV20-1 and TRBJ2-1; 8 positions agree with TRBD2. V trimming: 5 bases; J trimming: 0 bases; junction bases outside the gene matches: 12. The CDR3 length is 17 residues. In germline, CDR1 is DFQATT, CDR2 SNEGSKA (reference sequence). The CDR3 spells CSAAKEREYDSYNEQFF. The CDR3 nucleotides are TGCAGTGCTGCCAAAGAGCGGGAGTATGACTCCTACAATGAGCAGTTCTTC.

In its sample, this clonotype was seen many times. The V call is TRBV6-5, the J call TRBJ1-2; D is possibly TRBD1 (5 bases). The ends were cut back, 0 bases at V and 4 bases at J, with 15 bases in the middle. This CDR3 region has 16 residues. Germline lookup yields CDR1 MNHEY and CDR2 SVGAGI. The CDR3 coding sequence is TGTGCCAGCAGTTACTCGATCCTGGGACGGGCCTATGGCTACACCTTC. Translation gives CASSYSILGRAYGYTF.

Only a few counts were recorded for this clonotype. This chain connects TRBV6-6 to TRBJ1-1; TRBD1 is a possible D gene (5 bases). V was pared by 6 bases and J by 5 bases, with 10 bases between. Germline V gene data show CDR1 as MNHNY and CDR2 as SVGAGI (reference sequence). CDR3 length equals 12 residues. The CDR3 loop reads CASSTQGTEAFF. The DNA for the CDR3 is TGTGCCAGCAGCACCCAGGGAACTGAAGCTTTCTTT.

The table lists this clonotype with a few counts. The J gene is TRBJ1-2, the V gene TRBV2; D gene unclear. Germline assignment: CDR1 SNHLY and CDR2 FYNNEI. The CDR3 contains 14 residues. Deletions cut 6 bases from V and 3 bases from J, with 14 bases between. CDR3 nucleotides: TGTGCCAGCAGGTCTGGCGGTCGATACTATGGCTACACCTTC. Its translation: CASRSGGRYYGYTF.

The genes are TRBV7-8 and TRBJ2-1; D not certain. Trimming pared 1 base from V and 6 bases from J, leaving 13 bases between. CDR3 length equals 15 residues. Germline-derived CDR1 and CDR2 are SGHVS and FQNEAQ. CDR3 coding DNA: TGTGCCAGCAGCTTAGAAATAGTGGAGTCCAATGAGCAGTTCTTC. Protein: CASSLEIVESNEQFF.